This entry lists 29 T cell receptor beta chains sequenced from one sample in a study of shared clonotypes between healthy human individuals. Sequencing was performed with immunoSEQ multiplex PCR; in TCRdb, only in-frame clones are kept and a portion is missing. The sample lists approximately 1.5 million clones, just under 99% occurring once. Sequenced input: naive CD4+ T cells sorted from blood. Noted subset: CD45RA+ positively selected. The receptor source for this set is a man aged 25 to 40 in good health.

The rearrangement links TRBV5-1 to TRBJ2-2; D could derive from TRBD1 or TRBD2 (5 bases each). CDR3 length: 17 residues. Germline V gives CDR1 SGHRS, CDR2 YFSETQ. Trimming shortened V by 0 bases and J by 3 bases, and 15 bases separated the two germline ends. CDR3 protein: CASSLAMAQDYTGELFF. The CDR3 nucleotides read TGCGCCAGCAGCTTGGCCATGGCACAGGACTACACCGGGGAGCTGTTTTTT.

The chain links TRBV10-3 to TRBJ2-1; a weak D match, TRBD2 (6 bases). The CDR3 spans 15 residues. Trimming left V 0 bases short and J 12 bases short, with 18 bases between. Germline CDR1 ENHRY, CDR2 SYGVKD. The CDR3 sequence is CAISESNGLLGVQFF. For the CDR3, the DNA is TGTGCCATCAGTGAGTCGAACGGACTACTAGGGGTGCAGTTCTTC.

The chain joins TRBV30 to TRBJ1-1, with 9 bases identical to TRBD1. The trim removed 3 bases at V and 3 bases at J, leaving 8 bases unmatched. The CDR3 loop spans 15 amino acids. Germline lookup yields CDR1 GTSNPN and CDR2 SVGIG (reference sequence). In DNA form, the CDR3 reads TGTGCCTGGAGGGGGGGACAGGGAAAGGACACTGAAGCTTTCTTT. Protein product: CAWRGGQGKDTEAFF.

On this clone: One end of the junction does not line up with germline, which may come from a read error. This chain uses TRBV5-1 with TRBJ2-3; 7 bases are shared with TRBD1. Germline assignment: CDR1 SGHRS and CDR2 YFSETQ. The CDR3 is 16 residues long. In nucleotides, the CDR3 is TGCGCCAGCAGCTATCCGGGACAGCCCGACACAAATACGCAGTATTTT. Translating it yields CASSYPGQPDTNTQYF.

This clone appeared a single time. The V gene is TRBV2, the J gene TRBJ2-3; 11 positions match TRBD2. The CDR3 runs 17 residues. The germline V gene has CDR1 SNHLY and CDR2 FYNNEI. V shed 5 bases and J 0 bases; nucleotides not matched to a gene: 7. CDR3 coding DNA: TGTGCCAGCAGTAAGCTAGCGGGAGGCCTTAGCACAGATACGCAGTATTTT. This encodes CASSKLAGGLSTDTQYF. The whole variable domain, filled in from reference TRBV2 and TRBJ2-3, reads EPEVTQTPSHQVTQMGQEVILRCVPISNHLYFYWYRQILGQKVEFLVSFYNNEISEKSEIFDDQFSVERPDGSNFTLKIRSTKLEDSAMYFCASSKLAGGLSTDTQYFGPGTRLTVL.

The chain uses TRBV11-2 and TRBJ2-3, with TRBD2 identical over 14 bases. With V trimmed by 1 base and J by 4 bases, 1 base remained unmatched. The CDR3 sequence is 16 residues long. Germline loops: CDR1 SGHAT, CDR2 FQNNGV. In DNA, the CDR3 is TGTGCCAGCAGCTTAGGACTAGCGGGAGGGTCAGATACGCAGTATTTT. Translation: CASSLGLAGGSDTQYF.

This chain joins TRBV4-1 and TRBJ2-7; D unresolved. Germline loops: CDR1 MGHRA, CDR2 YSYEKL. The length of the CDR3 is 15 residues. Trimming took 1 base from V and 0 from J, leaving 10 bases between them. The CDR3 DNA reads TGCGCCAGCAGCCAAGTAAGCTTGAGCTCCTACGAGCAGTACTTC. Translation: CASSQVSLSSYEQYF.

The rearrangement links TRBV7-8 to TRBJ2-7; 7 bases are a match to TRBD1. J was trimmed by 6 bases and V by 5 bases; bases with no gene match: 13. Germline V CDR1 and CDR2: SGHVS, FQNEAQ. CDR3 length equals 15 residues. The CDR3: CASSRIPLTGVEQYF. The CDR3 region has the DNA TGTGCCAGCAGCCGTATCCCCCTTACAGGGGTCGAGCAGTACTTC.

The chain carries TRBV18 and TRBJ2-5; the D is unclear. V was clipped by 4 bases and J by 4 bases, with 4 bases between them. This CDR3 has 11 amino acids. The germline V gene encodes CDR1 KGHSH and CDR2 LQKENI. The CDR3 region has the DNA TGTGCCAGCTCACTATCAGAGACCCAGTACTTC. It encodes CASSLSETQYF.

The CDR3 DNA reads TGTGCCAGCAGCGTAGCTGGGGGGGCGAACACCGGGGAGCTGTTTTTT. It translates to CASSVAGGANTGELFF. This sequence joins TRBV9 and TRBJ2-2, with 7 bases matching TRBD2. CDR1 is SGDLS, CDR2 YYNGEE, per germline. With 0 bases clipped from V and 0 bases from J, the junction kept 2 bases outside the gene matches. CDR3 length equals 16 residues.

The chain recombines TRBV7-9 with TRBJ2-7, with D possibly TRBD1 on 6 matching bases. With 5 bases removed from V and 3 bases from J, the gap between germline ends came to 14 bases. Germline V gene data show CDR1 as SEHNR and CDR2 as FQNEAQ (reference sequence). The CDR3 runs 14 residues. Written as DNA, the CDR3 is TGTGCCAGCAGCCCTCGGGACACCCTCTACGAGCAGTACTTC. Translation: CASSPRDTLYEQYF.

This clone has a single count. The chain combines TRBV19 with TRBJ2-7; either TRBD1 or TRBD2 may fit D (5 bases each). V lost 4 bases, J lost 0 bases, and 7 bases lay in between. This CDR3 is built from 13 residues. CDR1 LNHDA and CDR2 SQIVND come from the germline V gene (reference sequence). The CDR3 DNA reads TGTGCCAGTAGTAAAGGGACCTCCTACGAGCAGTACTTC. Translating gives CASSKGTSYEQYF.

The CDR3 DNA reads TGTGCCAGCAGTGAACGAACGAATTTCGGCAGACCTAATGAAAAACTGTTTTTT. It is translated as CASSERTNFGRPNEKLFF. The chain carries TRBV6-1 and TRBJ1-4; D is unclear. The CDR3 loop spans 18 amino acids. In germline, CDR1 is MNHNS, CDR2 SASEGT. The V gene lost 2 bases and the J gene lost 3 bases, with 19 bases spanning the gap.

This chain joins TRBV7-8 and TRBJ2-7; D perhaps matches TRBD2 (5 bases). Trimming left V 4 bases short and J 2 bases short, with 18 bases between. The CDR3 contains 16 residues. CDR1 is SGHVS and CDR2 is FQNEAQ in the germline V gene. In DNA form, the CDR3 reads TGTGCCAGCAGCTCAGCCGGTGGGGAGTCACCCTACGAGCAGTACTTC. This translates into CASSSAGGESPYEQYF. Together with reference TRBV7-8 and TRBJ2-7, the CDR3 gives the full variable domain: GAGVSQSPRYKVAKRGQDVALRCDPISGHVSLFWYQQALGQGPEFLTYFQNEAQLDKSGLPSDRFFAERPEGSVSTLKIQRTQQEDSAVYLCASSSAGGESPYEQYFGPGTRLTVT.

This clone was seen only once. The chain carries TRBV7-2 and TRBJ2-7, with D tentatively TRBD2 (5 bases). Germline V gene lookup returns CDR1 SGHTA and CDR2 FQGNSA. The ends were cut back, 3 bases at V and 2 bases at J, with 11 bases in the middle. The CDR3 has 14 amino acids. The CDR3 coding sequence is TGTGCCAGCAGCTTCCTGCGGGTGGCCTACGAGCAGTACTTC. Translated, it gives CASSFLRVAYEQYF.

The chain has TRBV19 and TRBJ2-6, with 11 bases matching TRBD1. V trimming: 6 bases; J trimming: 3 bases; junction bases outside the gene matches: 7. The CDR3 contains 17 residues. Germline V CDR1 and CDR2: LNHDA, SQIVND (reference sequence). The CDR3 coding sequence is TGTGCCAGTAGGGCCGGGACAGGGGGAGTTGGGGCCAACGTCCTGACTTTC. Its translation: CASRAGTGGVGANVLTF.

V gene TRBV5-5 combines with J gene TRBJ1-5, with D maybe TRBD1 (6 bases). The CDR3 has 15 amino acids. Germline V gene lookup returns CDR1 SGHKS and CDR2 YYEKEE (reference sequence). Between the trimmed V and J ends, which lost 4 bases and 4 bases, there was a span of 15 bases. The CDR3 region is CASSPSTGVNQPQHF. The CDR3 DNA is TGTGCCAGCAGCCCGTCGACAGGTGTTAATCAGCCCCAGCATTTT.

The gene calls are TRBV9 and TRBJ1-2; D unresolved. The V end was cut by 0 bases, the J end by 0 bases, with 6 bases between. Per the germline V gene, CDR1 is SGDLS and CDR2 is YYNGEE. The CDR3 contains 14 residues. For the CDR3, the DNA is TGTGCCAGCAGCGTAGTTGGAGCTAACTATGGCTACACCTTC. Amino acid sequence: CASSVVGANYGYTF. The variable domain in full, completed from reference TRBV9 and TRBJ1-2, reads DSGVTQTPKHLITATGQRVTLRCSPRSGDLSVYWYQQSLDQGLQFLIQYYNGEERAKGNILERFSAQQFPDLHSELNLSSLELGDSALYFCASSVVGANYGYTFGSGTRLTVV.

The chain carries TRBV6-5 and TRBJ2-7, with 8 bases aligning to TRBD1. The CDR3 covers 13 residues. In germline, CDR1 is MNHEY, CDR2 SVGAGI. After removal of 6 bases from V and 6 bases from J, the junction contained 7 bases not matched to a gene. The CDR3 DNA follows: TGTGCCAGCAGGGACAGGGTCTCCATCGAGCAGTACTTC. This translates into CASRDRVSIEQYF.

The chain recombines TRBV6-5 with TRBJ2-1; TRBD1 matches at 9 bases. The germline V gene encodes CDR1 MNHEY and CDR2 SVGAGI. V was clipped by 4 bases and J by 3 bases; unmatched bases: 7. The CDR3 is 16 residues long. This CDR3 is CASSLTGTGSYNEQFF. The CDR3 DNA follows: TGTGCCAGCAGTTTAACCGGGACAGGGAGCTACAATGAGCAGTTCTTC.

This clone was found once. Other DNA sequences in the same sample also yield this CDR3. This rearrangement joins TRBV5-1 to TRBJ2-7; TRBD2 matches 10 bases. Germline V lookup: CDR1 SGHRS, CDR2 YFSETQ. The CDR3 length is 14 residues. V lost 4 bases, J lost 3 bases, and 4 bases stayed unmatched. CDR3: CASSLGLADYEQYF. Written as DNA, the CDR3 is TGCGCCAGCAGCCTAGGACTAGCGGACTACGAGCAGTACTTC.

This chain links TRBV5-4 with TRBJ2-1, with TRBD2 identical over 10 bases. V lost 4 bases and J lost 8; bases outside the gene matches: 12. This CDR3 has 16 residues. Germline V lookup: CDR1 SGHNT, CDR2 YYREEE (reference sequence). This chain's CDR3 is CASSTAASGRWDEQFF. The CDR3 coding sequence is TGTGCCAGCAGCACGGCCGCTAGCGGGAGATGGGATGAGCAGTTCTTC.

V and J are TRBV5-6 and TRBJ1-1; TRBD1 is a possible D gene (5 bases). The germline gives CDR1 SGHDT, CDR2 YYEEEE. The CDR3 is made up of 17 amino acids. V lost 4 bases, J lost 0 bases, and 19 bases lay in between. CDR3 nucleotide sequence: TGTGCCAGCAGCACGGGGCGACACCTTACCATGAACACTGAAGCTTTCTTT. This encodes CASSTGRHLTMNTEAFF. Full variable domain (rest looked up from reference TRBV5-6 and TRBJ1-1): DAGVTQSPTHLIKTRGQQVTLRCSPKSGHDTVSWYQQALGQGPQFIFQYYEEEERQRGNFPDRFSGHQFPNYSSELNVNALLLGDSALYLCASSTGRHLTMNTEAFFGQGTRLTVV.

This chain uses TRBV2 with TRBJ2-7, with D unclear. Germline CDR1 and CDR2: SNHLY and FYNNEI. The CDR3 is 14 amino acids. The V gene lost 7 bases and the J gene lost 0 bases, with 13 bases spanning the gap. The CDR3 reads CASILTGRSYEQYF. CDR3 in DNA: TGTGCCAGCATTTTGACTGGACGCTCCTACGAGCAGTACTTC.

The chain employs TRBV28 and TRBJ2-7; 8 nucleotides agree with TRBD1. The CDR3 sequence is 13 residues long. J lost 6 bases, V lost 6 bases, and 7 bases had no gene match. The germline gives CDR1 MDHEN, CDR2 SYDVKM. The CDR3 DNA follows: TGTGCCAGCAGCGCAGGACAGGGCGGCGAGCAGTACTTC. Translated: CASSAGQGGEQYF.

The chain joins TRBV10-3 to TRBJ2-3; 14 bases map to TRBD2. This CDR3 is 15 amino acids long. Germline trimming cut 6 bases from V and 4 bases from J; bases unmatched to any gene: 3. Germline V gene lookup returns CDR1 ENHRY and CDR2 SYGVKD. This CDR3 reads CAIRGTSGSADTQYF. The CDR3 DNA reads as TGTGCCATCAGGGGGACTAGCGGGAGCGCAGATACGCAGTATTTT.

The V call is TRBV2, the J call TRBJ2-1; maybe TRBD2 (5 bases). V was cut by 7 bases and J by 5 bases, with 12 bases left in between. The length of the CDR3 is 13 residues. Germline V CDR1 and CDR2: SNHLY, FYNNEI. The CDR3: CASIRDRDNEQFF. Here the CDR3 DNA reads TGTGCCAGCATTCGGGATAGGGACAATGAGCAGTTCTTC.

The chain uses TRBV7-9 and TRBJ2-4; D possibly uses TRBD1 or TRBD2 (5 bases each). Trimming pared 4 bases from V and 12 bases from J, leaving 16 bases between. CDR1 and CDR2 from the germline V gene are SEHNR and FQNEAQ (reference sequence). CDR3 length equals 13 residues. The CDR3 nucleotides read TGTGCCAGCAGCTCCCGAGGGACCGGGCATCAGTACTTC. Translation gives CASSSRGTGHQYF.

The V and J genes are TRBV27 and TRBJ1-2, with 7 bases matching TRBD1. Trimming at V came to 6 bases and at J to 4 bases, leaving 11 bases not matched to a gene. The CDR3 runs to 15 residues. CDR1 and CDR2 (germline): MNHEY, SMNVEV (reference sequence). This CDR3 is CASSLLTGASYGYTF. In DNA, the CDR3 is TGTGCCAGCAGCCTCCTCACAGGGGCCAGCTATGGCTACACCTTC.